This TCR beta chain was sequenced for a study of shared clonotypes between healthy human individuals. Study-level results: Inspection by rarefaction showed sorted-subset sequencing to be incomplete despite large depth. Generally, naive subsets (rather than memory subsets) showed larger estimated richness.

Of note for this clone: Its specificity is unknown.

The data were produced by immunoSEQ multiplex PCR, yet TCRdb's version contains in-frame clones alone and is incomplete. The sample comprises about 2.4 million clones, 90% to 95% of which are singletons, and around 0.15% rests with the top ten. The donors were adults (healthy and HIV-negative) with no recent acute infections or vaccinations. CD4+ cells yielded CD45RA+ naive and CD45RA-negative memory subsets. The J segment lost 8 bases and the V segment lost 6 bases, leaving 10 bases of the junction unmatched. CDR3 length: 17 amino acids. The sequenced material came from naive CD4+ T cells sorted from blood. The subset is: CD45RA+ positively selected. The gene calls are TRBV6-7 and TRBJ2-1; the match to TRBD2 covers 16 bases. TRBV6-7 is sorted into the ORF group, with uncertain function. This sequence originates from a man between 18 and 29 years old in good health. As DNA, the CDR3 is TGTGCCAGCAGCCTTGGGACTAGCGGGAGGGCCGAGGATGAGCAGTTCTTC. It codes for CASSLGTSGRAEDEQFF.